These 2 T cell receptor beta chains originate from one sample sequenced in a study of regulatory T cells in long-lasting Graves disease. The sample's time point: newly diagnosed GD, antithyroid drugs for less than 3 months. Isolated PBMC RNA provided the starting material for the TCR library. Both iRepertoire HTBI primers and Arm-PCR of CDR3 regions were used to build the TCR beta libraries. MiXCR was run by TCRdb on the multiplex PCR reads, yielding one entry per CDR3 protein. The repertoire has about 560,000 distinct CDR3 sequences, about 16% of them found once; the top ten carry around 11%. These same records also appear under a second study, on T cells in Graves' hyperthyroidism and ophthalmopathy.

The sample here was peripheral blood mononuclear cells (PBMCs), taken at new diagnosis, from a patient treated with antithyroid drugs. These receptor sequences come from a man aged 18 to 29 with Graves disease.

The rearrangement joins TRBV24-1 to TRBJ2-1, with D possibly TRBD2 on 7 matching bases. Trimming took 5 bases from V and 7 from J, leaving 17 bases between them. Germline values: CDR1 KGHDR, CDR2 SFDVKD. The CDR3 runs to 15 residues. The CDR3 region has the DNA TGTGCCACCAGTGTCGGGGGGCATACAATGAATGAGCAGTTCTTC. Its protein is CATSVGGHTMNEQFF.

This clonotype showed up just a few times. The chain uses TRBV20-1 and TRBJ2-7, with D possibly being TRBD1 (6 bases). Germline CDR1 is DFQATT and CDR2 is SNEGSKA (reference sequence). This CDR3 comprises 14 residues. Trimming removed 6 bases from V and 7 bases from J, with 22 bases in between. CDR3 residues: CSAFLGQGFREQYF. In DNA, the CDR3 is TGCAGTGCCTTTCTCGGGCAGGGGTTTCGTGAGCAGTACTTC.